Sequencing of this T cell receptor beta chain was carried out in a study of T cell repertoires in cytomegalovirus infection. About the study: Public signatures in TCR beta pointed to CMV infection and matching HLA type. General study findings and limits: There were carriers of CMV plus the relevant HLA, and cumulative public TCR beta family frequency identified them.

The CDR3 length is 17 residues. The germline V gene has CDR1 KGHDR and CDR2 SFDVKD. A word on this clonotype: Its antigen remains unidentified. A single base separates this from a much larger clone, so it may be a read error.

Each CDR3 protein gets one entry after TCRdb re-called the reads with MiXCR. The table records tens of thousands of distinct CDR3 sequences, under 30% of them present only once. Sequenced material: CD8+ T cells from cultured PBMCs, taken from culture after CMV antigen stimulation. The receptor comes from a human donor in good health (CMV status not recorded). Some clones in this sample may be carry-over from other donors' samples. This chain joins TRBV24-1 and TRBJ2-3; D gene uncertain. CDR3 protein: CATGDPLALQGADTQYF. The CDR3 DNA is TGTGCCACCGGTGACCCATTGGCTCTACAAGGAGCAGATACGCAGTATTTT.